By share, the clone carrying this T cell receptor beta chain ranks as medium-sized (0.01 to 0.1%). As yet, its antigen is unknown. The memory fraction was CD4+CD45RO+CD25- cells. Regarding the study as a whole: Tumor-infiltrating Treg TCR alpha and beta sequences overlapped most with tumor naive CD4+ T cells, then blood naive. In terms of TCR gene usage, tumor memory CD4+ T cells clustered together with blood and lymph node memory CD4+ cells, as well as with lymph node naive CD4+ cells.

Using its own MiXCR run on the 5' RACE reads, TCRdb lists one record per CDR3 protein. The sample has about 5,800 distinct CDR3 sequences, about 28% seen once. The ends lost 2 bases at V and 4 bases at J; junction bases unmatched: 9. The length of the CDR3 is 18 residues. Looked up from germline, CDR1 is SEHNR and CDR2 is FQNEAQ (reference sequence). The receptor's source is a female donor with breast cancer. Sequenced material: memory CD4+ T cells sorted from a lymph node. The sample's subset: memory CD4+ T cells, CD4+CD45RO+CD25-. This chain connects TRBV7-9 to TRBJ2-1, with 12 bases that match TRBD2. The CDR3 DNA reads TGTGCCAGCAGCTTACCCCGACGACTAGCGGGGGAGTACAATGAGCAGTTCTTC. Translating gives CASSLPRRLAGEYNEQFF.